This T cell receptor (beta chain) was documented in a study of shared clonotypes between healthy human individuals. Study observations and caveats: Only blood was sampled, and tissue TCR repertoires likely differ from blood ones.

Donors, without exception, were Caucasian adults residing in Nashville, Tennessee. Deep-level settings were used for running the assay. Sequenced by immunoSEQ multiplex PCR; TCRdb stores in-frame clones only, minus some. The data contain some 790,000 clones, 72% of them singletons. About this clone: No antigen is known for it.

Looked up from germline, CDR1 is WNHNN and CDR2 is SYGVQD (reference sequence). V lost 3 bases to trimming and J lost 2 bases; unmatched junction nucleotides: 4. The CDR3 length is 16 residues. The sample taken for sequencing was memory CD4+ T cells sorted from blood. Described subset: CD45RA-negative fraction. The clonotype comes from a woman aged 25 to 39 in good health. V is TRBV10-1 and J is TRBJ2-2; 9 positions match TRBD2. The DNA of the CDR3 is TGCGCCAGCAGTGACTTTAGCGGGAGTAACACCGGGGAGCTGTTTTTT. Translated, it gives CASSDFSGSNTGELFF.